The source of this TCR beta chain is a study of cytomegalovirus exposure and HLA in healthy donors. Study results and caveats: Accurate prediction of HLA-A and HLA-B alleles (for most subjects) was reportedly achieved from TCR beta sequences.

Germline CDR1 is SGHTS and CDR2 is YDEGEE. The V gene end was trimmed by 2 bases and the J gene end by 5 bases; junction bases not matched to a gene: 13. The CDR3 is 16 residues long. The PCR employed 60 Vbeta primers together with 13 Jbeta primers. Some clones are missing from TCRdb's copy, which holds only in-frame ones; the method was immunoSEQ multiplex PCR. The profile shows 100,000 to 130,000 clones, roughly 72% of them singletons. On this clone: Its antigen is not identified.

The sequence was obtained from a man aged 25 to 40 in good health and CMV-seronegative. What was sequenced was PBMCs. The chain carries TRBV5-8 and TRBJ2-7; 7 nucleotides align to TRBD1. CDR3 sequence: CASSLLVVRGSHEQYF. In DNA, the CDR3 is TGTGCCAGCAGCTTATTAGTCGTCAGGGGGTCTCACGAGCAGTACTTC.